This TCR beta chain is from a study of blood T cell repertoires in COVID-19. Participant ages covered about 18 to 100 years across approximately 25 US areas. The CDR3 extends over 16 amino acids. Germline V gene data show CDR1 as KGHSH and CDR2 as LQKENI. V was cut by 4 bases and J by 2 bases, with 15 bases left in between. Original processing methods: Amplifying reference gene primers gave estimates of nucleated cell counts. Profiled with immunoSEQ multiplex PCR; TCRdb holds only in-frame clones, not every one. For V, J and clone size, that table is used; D and trimming come from the DNA. The sample lists about 300,000 clones; around 84% were seen once.

The TCR comes from a woman between 18 and 30 years old who had recovered from COVID-19. This chain links TRBV18 with TRBJ2-1; the D gene is possibly TRBD1 (6 bases). The material sequenced was PBMCs or T cells enriched from blood (not recorded which). CDR3 amino acids: CASSQLQGLAYNEQFF. CDR3 DNA sequence: TGTGCCAGCTCACAACTACAGGGTCTTGCCTACAATGAGCAGTTCTTC.